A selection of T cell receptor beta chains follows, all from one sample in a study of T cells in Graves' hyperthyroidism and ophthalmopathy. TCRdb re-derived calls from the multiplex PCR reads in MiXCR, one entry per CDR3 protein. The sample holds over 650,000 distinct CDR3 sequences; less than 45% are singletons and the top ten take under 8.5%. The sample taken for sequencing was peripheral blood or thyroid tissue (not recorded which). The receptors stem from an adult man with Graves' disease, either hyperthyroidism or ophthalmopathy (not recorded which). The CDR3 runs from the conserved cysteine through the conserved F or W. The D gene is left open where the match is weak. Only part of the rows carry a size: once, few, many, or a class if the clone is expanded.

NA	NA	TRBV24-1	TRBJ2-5	CATSDLGGSYSQETQYF	TGTGCCACCAGTGATTTGGGGGGATCTTACTCTCAAGAGACCCAGTACTTC
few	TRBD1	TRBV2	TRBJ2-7	CASSRRGTGQSSYEQYF	TGTGCCAGCAGTAGACGGGGGACAGGCCAAAGCTCCTACGAGCAGTACTTC
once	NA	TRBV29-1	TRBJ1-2	CSATGGGGYTF	TGCAGCGCGACGGGGGGCGGTGGCTACACCTTC
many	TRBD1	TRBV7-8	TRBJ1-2	CASSLARGQGYGYTF	TGTGCCAGCAGCTTAGCCCGGGGACAGGGCTATGGCTACACCTTC
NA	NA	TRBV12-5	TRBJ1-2	CASGGIAWGYTF	TGTGCTAGTGGTGGAATCGCGTGGGGCTACACCTTC
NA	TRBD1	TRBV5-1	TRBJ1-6	CASSLGTVAYNSPLHF	TGCGCCAGCAGCCTAGGGACAGTCGCCTATAATTCACCCCTCCACTTT
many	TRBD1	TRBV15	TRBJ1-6	CATSRGGQVNSPLHF	TGTGCCACCAGCAGAGGTGGACAGGTTAATTCACCCCTCCACTTT
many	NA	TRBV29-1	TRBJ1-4	CSARWRYGEKLFF	TGCAGCGCCCGCTGGAGGTATGGAGAAAAACTGTTTTTT
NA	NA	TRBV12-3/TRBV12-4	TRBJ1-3	CASSQERGTSTGNTIYF	TGCGCCAGCAGCCAGGAGCGCGGGACTTCGACTGGAAACACCATATATTTT
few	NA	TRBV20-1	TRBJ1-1	CSARVAGGTEAFF	TGCAGTGCTAGAGTAGCGGGGGGCACTGAAGCTTTCTTT
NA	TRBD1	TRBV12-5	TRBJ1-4	CASGPGTGDEKLFF	TGTGCTAGTGGTCCCGGGACAGGGGATGAAAAACTGTTTTTT
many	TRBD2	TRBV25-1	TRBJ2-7	CASSEGTSGGTYEQYF	TGTGCCAGCAGTGAAGGGACTAGCGGAGGGACCTACGAGCAGTACTTC
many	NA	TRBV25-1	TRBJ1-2	CASSDLRGYTF	TGTGCCAGCAGTGATCTTCGAGGCTACACCTTC
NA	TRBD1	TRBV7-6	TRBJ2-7	CASSRGPGGGYERYF	TGTGCCAGCAGCAGGGGACCAGGGGGCGGGTACGAGCGGTACTTC
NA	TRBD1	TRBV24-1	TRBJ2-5	CARGDRGPQETQYF	TGTGCTAGAGGGGACAGGGGGCCCCAAGAGACCCAGTACTTC
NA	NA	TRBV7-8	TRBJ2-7	CASSLEGGLEQYF	TGTGCCAGCAGCTTAGAAGGGGGACTAGAGCAGTACTTC
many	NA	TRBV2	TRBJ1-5	CASSSGLMSNQPQHF	TGCGCCAGCAGCTCGGGACTGATGAGCAATCAGCCCCAGCATTTT
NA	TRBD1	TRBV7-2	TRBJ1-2	CASSQTAGQLYGYTF	TGTGCCAGCAGCCAAACGGCGGGACAGCTCTATGGCTACACCTTC
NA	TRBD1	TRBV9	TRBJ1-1	CASSTGQGDGTEAFF	TGTGCCAGCTCAACGGGACAGGGGGATGGCACTGAAGCTTTCTTT
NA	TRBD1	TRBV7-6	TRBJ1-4	CASSMGQGGNEKLFF	TGTGCCAGCAGCATGGGACAGGGAGGCAATGAAAAACTGTTTTTT
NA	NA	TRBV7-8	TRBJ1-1	CASSLAGGHNTEAFF	TGTGCCAGCAGCTTAGCGGGGGGGCATAACACTGAAGCTTTCTTT
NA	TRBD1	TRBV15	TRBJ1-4	CATSRDLGQGLEKLFF	TGTGCCACCAGCAGAGATTTGGGACAGGGGTTGGAAAAACTGTTTTTT
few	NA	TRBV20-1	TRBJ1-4	CSASRPNEKLFF	TGCAGTGCTAGTCGACCTAATGAAAAACTGTTTTTT
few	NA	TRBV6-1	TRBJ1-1	CANRGQNTEAFF	TGTGCCAACCGGGGGCAGAACACTGAAGCTTTCTTT
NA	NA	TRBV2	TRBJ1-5	CAMASGGPGQPQHF	TGTGCCATGGCTTCGGGAGGGCCAGGGCAGCCCCAGCATTTT
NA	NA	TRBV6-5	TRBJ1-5	CASSRVGGNQPQHF	TGTGCCAGCAGTAGGGTCGGCGGCAATCAGCCCCAGCATTTT